This T cell receptor beta chain was identified during a study of PD-L1 blockade in urothelial cancer. The CDR3 has 14 residues. The V segment lost 4 bases and the J segment 5 bases; nucleotides outside the gene matches: 6. Per germline, CDR1 SGHNT and CDR2 YENEEA. Generated by immunoSEQ multiplex PCR, the TCRdb table keeps only in-frame clones and is missing some. The data contain around 26,000 clones, more than 65% of them singletons. Sample time point: peripheral blood 6 weeks after treatment start. Pretreatment and on-treatment samples were taken, numbering 1 to 8 per patient. This clonotype originated in a man between 65 and 85 years old with urothelial cancer. The specimen comprised PBMCs, sampled around atezolizumab (anti-PD-L1) treatment. The chain couples TRBV11-3 to TRBJ2-3, with 7 bases that match TRBD1. In DNA, the CDR3 is TGTGCCAGCAGCTACCGGGACAGTCGAGATACGCAGTATTTT. Protein product: CASSYRDSRDTQYF.